These 32 T cell receptor beta chains were all obtained from the same sample, sequenced in a study of cytomegalovirus exposure and HLA in healthy donors. PCR used 60 Vbeta primers and 13 Jbeta primers. The method was immunoSEQ multiplex PCR; TCRdb's version includes in-frame clones alone and lacks a portion of them. The sample lists 150,000 to 200,000 clones, around 72% occurring once. Sequences were obtained from PBMCs. These receptors were taken from a woman aged 45-59 years in good health and CMV-seropositive.

This chain connects TRBV5-1 to TRBJ1-2, with D possibly matching TRBD1 (6 bases). The CDR3 is 14 residues long. Germline V gene data show CDR1 as SGHRS and CDR2 as YFSETQ. V shed 4 bases and J shed 4 bases, with 14 bases lying between them. CDR3 sequence: CASSPDSFSYGYTF. The CDR3 DNA is TGCGCCAGCAGCCCGGACAGTTTTTCCTATGGCTACACCTTC.

V and J are TRBV27 and TRBJ1-1; 9 bases are a match to TRBD1. Germline CDR1 is MNHEY and CDR2 is SMNVEV (reference sequence). V dropped 6 bases and J dropped 1; count of bases not matched to a gene: 3. This CDR3 contains 14 residues. The CDR3 protein is CASRGTGTNTEAFF. Here the CDR3 DNA reads TGTGCCAGCAGGGGGACAGGGACGAACACTGAAGCTTTCTTT.

The chain employs TRBV14 and TRBJ1-4; maybe TRBD1 (6 bases). V lost 4 bases, J lost 0 bases, and 15 bases lay in between. This CDR3 contains 17 residues. Germline V CDR1 and CDR2: SGHDN, FVKESK. This chain's CDR3 is CASSPWTAFATNEKLFF. The CDR3 bases are TGTGCCAGCAGCCCCTGGACAGCCTTTGCAACTAATGAAAAACTGTTTTTT.

The CDR3 reads CSVDQGAFTEAFF. The CDR3 nucleotides read TGCAGCGTTGACCAGGGGGCATTCACTGAAGCTTTCTTT. The genes are TRBV29-1 and TRBJ1-1, with 8 bases matching TRBD1. This CDR3 comprises 13 residues. V lost 3 bases, J lost 4 bases, and 4 bases stayed unmatched. Germline values: CDR1 SQVTM, CDR2 ANQGSEA.

The chain employs TRBV6-1 and TRBJ2-1; 8 nucleotides agree with TRBD1. Germline V gene sequence: CDR1 MNHNS, CDR2 SASEGT. V was clipped by 6 bases and J by 10 bases; unmatched bases: 11. The CDR3 has 14 amino acids. This chain's CDR3 is CASRGTGSLGEQFF. The CDR3 nucleotides are TGTGCCAGCAGAGGGACAGGTTCGTTAGGGGAGCAGTTCTTC.

The chain employs TRBV11-3 and TRBJ1-1; D is unclear. This CDR3 contains 13 residues. V was clipped by 5 bases and J by 1 base, with 8 bases between them. Germline V gene lookup returns CDR1 SGHNT and CDR2 YENEEA. In nucleotides, the CDR3 is TGTGCCAGCAGCATTACAGAGAACACTGAAGCTTTCTTT. This sequence encodes CASSITENTEAFF. Supplemented by reference TRBV11-3 and TRBJ1-1, the full variable domain reads EAGVVQSPRYKIIEKKQPVAFWCNPISGHNTLYWYLQNLGQGPELLIRYENEEAVDDSQLPKDRFSAERLKGVDSTLKIQPAELGDSAVYLCASSITENTEAFFGQGTRLTVV.

The V and J genes are TRBV28 and TRBJ1-2, with a possible D match to TRBD1 (5 bases). V was trimmed by 7 bases and J by 8 bases, leaving 17 bases between them. CDR3 length equals 13 residues. The V gene's germline CDR1 is MDHEN and CDR2 SYDVKM. The CDR3: CASKMGGRYGYTF. CDR3 DNA: TGTGCCAGCAAAATGGGGGGTCGGTACGGCTACACCTTC.

The chain uses TRBV30 and TRBJ2-1; D gene ambiguous. Trimming took off 1 base at V and 10 bases at J, with 8 bases between the two ends. CDR3 length: 11 amino acids. From germline, CDR1 is GTSNPN and CDR2 SVGIG (reference sequence). As DNA, the CDR3 is TGTGCCTGGAGTGCGGTCGAGGAGCAGTTCTTC. The encoded protein is CAWSAVEEQFF. The full variable domain, rest sourced from reference TRBV30 and TRBJ2-1, is SQTIHQWPATLVQPVGSPLSLECTVEGTSNPNLYWYRQAAGRGLQLLFYSVGIGQISSEVPQNLSASRPQDRQFILSSKKLLLSDSGFYLCAWSAVEEQFFGPGTRLTVL.

This clone was observed a handful of times. The CDR3 protein is CASSHRGRGSLNEQFF. The CDR3, as DNA: TGTGCCAGCAGCCACCGGGGCAGGGGGTCCCTCAATGAGCAGTTCTTC. The chain combines TRBV7-2 with TRBJ2-1, with 7 bases identical to TRBD1. After removal of 5 bases from V and 6 bases from J, the junction contained 13 bases not matched to a gene. This CDR3 is built from 16 residues. Germline V gene data show CDR1 as SGHTA and CDR2 as FQGNSA.

This clone was found a few times. The chain employs TRBV30 and TRBJ2-1; D not certain. This CDR3 comprises 12 residues. The germline V and J ends were trimmed by 2 bases and 0 bases, with 2 bases remaining between them. Germline V CDR1 and CDR2: GTSNPN, SVGIG (reference sequence). The CDR3 is CAWSLSYNEQFF. The CDR3 coding sequence is TGTGCCTGGAGTCTCTCCTACAATGAGCAGTTCTTC. Combining the CDR3 with reference TRBV30 and TRBJ2-1 gives the whole variable domain SQTIHQWPATLVQPVGSPLSLECTVEGTSNPNLYWYRQAAGRGLQLLFYSVGIGQISSEVPQNLSASRPQDRQFILSSKKLLLSDSGFYLCAWSLSYNEQFFGPGTRLTVL.

CDR3 coding DNA: TGTGCCAGCAGTGGAGCCAGGAGGGGCACTAACTATGGCTACACCTTC. Its translation: CASSGARRGTNYGYTF. V and J are TRBV6-1 and TRBJ1-2, with a possible D match to TRBD1 (5 bases). Trimming removed 4 bases from V and 0 bases from J, with 15 bases in between. Per germline, CDR1 MNHNS and CDR2 SASEGT. This CDR3 spans 16 amino acids.

The J gene is TRBJ1-2, the V gene TRBV27; 11 bases map to TRBD1. CDR3 length equals 15 residues. Per germline, CDR1 MNHEY and CDR2 SMNVEV (reference sequence). V shed 5 bases and J 2 bases; nucleotides not matched to a gene: 4. The CDR3 loop is CASSLGQGANYGYTF. The CDR3 coding sequence is TGTGCCAGCAGTCTCGGACAGGGGGCGAACTATGGCTACACCTTC.

This clone was picked up a small number of times. DNA for the CDR3: TGTGCCAGCAGTTCAGGGGGTGTCGACGGAAAACTGTTTTTT. This codes for CASSSGGVDGKLFF. The chain carries TRBV27 and TRBJ1-4, with 7 bases fitting TRBD1. The CDR3 has 14 amino acids. Germline V gives CDR1 MNHEY, CDR2 SMNVEV (reference sequence). V lost 4 bases to trimming and J lost 10 bases; unmatched junction nucleotides: 9.

This chain joins TRBV5-4 and TRBJ1-3, with a possible D match to TRBD1 (5 bases). The CDR3 contains 15 residues. V was trimmed by 2 bases and J by 2 bases, leaving 11 bases between them. In germline, CDR1 is SGHNT, CDR2 YYREEE (reference sequence). CDR3 nucleotides: TGTGCCAGCAGCTTACTGGGGGGGGCTGGAAACACCATATATTTT. Translation gives CASSLLGGAGNTIYF.

This rearrangement joins TRBV7-9 to TRBJ1-2; 8 nucleotides agree with TRBD1. V lost 1 base, J lost 7 bases, and 11 bases stayed unmatched. This CDR3 is 16 amino acids long. CDR1 and CDR2 (germline): SEHNR, FQNEAQ (reference sequence). CDR3 sequence: CASSLGGDRPAGGYTF. CDR3 sequence (DNA): TGTGCCAGCAGCTTAGGGGGGGACAGGCCCGCCGGTGGCTACACCTTC.

V is TRBV7-3 and J is TRBJ2-2; TRBD1 is a possible D gene (6 bases). The germline gives CDR1 SGHTA, CDR2 FQGTGA. Trimming cost V 0 bases and J 3 bases, with 11 bases left between them. The CDR3 consists of 16 residues. CDR3 residues: CASSLTAGADTGELFF. Written as DNA, the CDR3 is TGTGCCAGCAGCTTAACGGCAGGGGCAGACACCGGGGAGCTGTTTTTT.

This chain links TRBV10-3 with TRBJ1-4; tentative D call: TRBD1 (5 bases). The V end was cut by 2 bases, the J end by 12 bases, with 16 bases between. CDR1 ENHRY and CDR2 SYGVKD come from the germline V gene. The CDR3 is 14 amino acids. DNA for the CDR3: TGTGCCATCAGTGAGGGGACTGCAAGGGAGGAACTGTTTTTT. Protein: CAISEGTAREELFF.

This clone was detected a few times. Here the CDR3 DNA reads TGTGCCAGCAGCTTCGGAGGTAATGGCTACACCTTC. This encodes CASSFGGNGYTF. J is TRBJ1-2 and V is TRBV5-4; no firm D call. This CDR3 contains 12 residues. Per the germline V gene, CDR1 is SGHNT and CDR2 is YYREEE (reference sequence). V lost 2 bases and J lost 6, with 8 bases in between.

The V and J genes are TRBV10-3 and TRBJ1-2, with 7 bases aligning to TRBD1. Germline CDR1 reads ENHRY; CDR2 reads SYGVKD. CDR3 size: 15 residues. V gave up 6 bases and J gave up 7 bases; unmatched junction bases: 14. This chain's CDR3 is CAISGDRVGISGYTF. For the CDR3, the DNA is TGTGCCATCAGCGGAGACAGGGTGGGAATTTCTGGCTACACCTTC.

This chain links TRBV10-3 with TRBJ2-1; D might be TRBD2 (5 bases). Germline lookup yields CDR1 ENHRY and CDR2 SYGVKD. With 3 bases removed from V and 8 bases from J, the gap between germline ends came to 11 bases. The length of the CDR3 is 13 residues. For the CDR3, the DNA is TGTGCCATCAGTGATAGAGGGATCGATGAGCAGTTCTTC. Translating gives CAISDRGIDEQFF.

J is TRBJ1-1 and V is TRBV6-5, with 8 positions matching TRBD1. This CDR3 has 16 residues. Germline lookup yields CDR1 MNHEY and CDR2 SVGAGI. The V and J ends lost 4 bases and 0 bases, in that order; junction bases with no gene match: 7. The DNA of the CDR3 is TGTGCCAGCAGTTCCCTGGGACAGGTGATGAACACTGAAGCTTTCTTT. It encodes CASSSLGQVMNTEAFF.

A few counts support this clone. The V call is TRBV10-3, the J call TRBJ2-5; 12 bases line up with TRBD2. The CDR3 runs to 16 residues. The V and J ends lost 3 bases and 4 bases, in that order; junction bases with no gene match: 6. Germline loops: CDR1 ENHRY, CDR2 SYGVKD. CDR3 sequence: CAISELTSGGIETQYF. Here the CDR3 DNA reads TGTGCCATCAGTGAATTGACTAGCGGGGGTATAGAGACCCAGTACTTC.

The chain recombines TRBV27 with TRBJ1-2; 7 nucleotides agree with TRBD1. This CDR3 contains 15 residues. Germline CDR1 MNHEY, CDR2 SMNVEV (reference sequence). V lost 5 bases to trimming and J lost 2 bases; unmatched junction nucleotides: 8. The DNA of the CDR3 is TGTGCCAGCAGTATGGGACAGAATATCAACTATGGCTACACCTTC. Translation gives CASSMGQNINYGYTF.

The genes are TRBV4-1 and TRBJ2-7; 10 bases line up with TRBD2. The CDR3 contains 19 residues. After removal of 0 bases from V and 0 bases from J, the junction contained 11 bases not matched to a gene. The germline gives CDR1 MGHRA, CDR2 YSYEKL. CDR3 nucleotide sequence: TGCGCCAGCAGCCAAGATCTCCGGGCTAGCGGGAGCCCCTCCTACGAGCAGTACTTC. This gives the protein CASSQDLRASGSPSYEQYF.

The chain joins TRBV7-2 to TRBJ1-2, with 10 bases aligning to TRBD1. The V gene's germline CDR1 is SGHTA and CDR2 FQGNSA. This CDR3 is built from 13 residues. Trimming took 5 bases from V and 7 from J; bases not matched to a gene: 4. The CDR3 spells CASSTGTGVGYTF. The CDR3 DNA is TGTGCCAGCAGCACGGGGACAGGGGTTGGCTACACCTTC.

In this sample, this clone turned up a few times. V is TRBV29-1 and J is TRBJ2-1, with D uncertain. Germline loops: CDR1 SQVTM, CDR2 ANQGSEA. The CDR3 is made up of 11 amino acids. The V end was cut by 7 bases, the J end by 0 bases, with 4 bases between. The CDR3 reads CSGSSYNEQFF. CDR3 nucleotide sequence: TGCAGCGGGAGCTCCTACAATGAGCAGTTCTTC.

This clone came up a few times. V usage is TRBV6-5 and J usage is TRBJ1-1; D gene ambiguous. V was trimmed by 6 bases and J by 3 bases, leaving 11 bases between them. Germline V CDR1 and CDR2: MNHEY, SVGAGI. The CDR3 is 13 amino acids. CDR3 sequence (DNA): TGTGCCAGCAGGTCCGAGGCGTACACTGAAGCTTTCTTT. Its translation is CASRSEAYTEAFF.

V is TRBV6-6 and J is TRBJ2-5; 12 positions agree with TRBD2. V shed 5 bases and J 5 bases; nucleotides not matched to a gene: 6. This CDR3 region has 15 residues. Germline V gives CDR1 MNHNY, CDR2 SVGAGI (reference sequence). CDR3 bases: TGTGCCAGCAGTCAGACTAGCGGGAGATTTGAGACCCAGTACTTC. Amino acid sequence: CASSQTSGRFETQYF.

V gene TRBV5-1 combines with J gene TRBJ1-5, with D hard to call. Germline CDR1 is SGHRS and CDR2 is YFSETQ. V was cut by 0 bases and J by 4 bases, with 5 bases left in between. CDR3 length: 13 residues. The CDR3 DNA follows: TGCGCCAGCAGCTTGGAGCTAAATCAGCCCCAGCATTTT. Its protein product is CASSLELNQPQHF.

This clone came up a few times. CDR3 region: CASRVDRGQSTDTQYF. The CDR3 nucleotides read TGTGCCAGCAGGGTTGACAGGGGACAGAGCACAGATACGCAGTATTTT. The chain recombines TRBV6-6 with TRBJ2-3, with 8 bases lining up with TRBD1. The germline V gene encodes CDR1 MNHNY and CDR2 SVGAGI (reference sequence). V lost 6 bases to trimming and J lost 0 bases; unmatched junction nucleotides: 8. This CDR3 is 16 amino acids long.

A word on this clone: The junction and the germline gene differ at one end; a read error may be behind it. At the DNA level, this CDR3 is encoded by other sequences in the same sample as well. The rearrangement uses TRBV2 and TRBJ1-1; TRBD1 aligns across 9 bases. Germline assignment: CDR1 SNHLY and CDR2 FYNNEI. The CDR3 has 14 residues. The CDR3 nucleotides read TGCGCCAGCGACAGGGGGGAAATGAACACTGAAGCTTTCTTT. Its translation is CASDRGEMNTEAFF.

The V and J genes are TRBV5-1 and TRBJ1-2; possible D gene TRBD1, 5 bases. This CDR3 comprises 14 residues. V shed 4 bases and J shed 3 bases, with 13 bases lying between them. Per germline, CDR1 SGHRS and CDR2 YFSETQ. CDR3 DNA: TGCGCCAGCAGCCCGGGGGGGGTAGACTATGGCTACACCTTC. Its protein is CASSPGGVDYGYTF.